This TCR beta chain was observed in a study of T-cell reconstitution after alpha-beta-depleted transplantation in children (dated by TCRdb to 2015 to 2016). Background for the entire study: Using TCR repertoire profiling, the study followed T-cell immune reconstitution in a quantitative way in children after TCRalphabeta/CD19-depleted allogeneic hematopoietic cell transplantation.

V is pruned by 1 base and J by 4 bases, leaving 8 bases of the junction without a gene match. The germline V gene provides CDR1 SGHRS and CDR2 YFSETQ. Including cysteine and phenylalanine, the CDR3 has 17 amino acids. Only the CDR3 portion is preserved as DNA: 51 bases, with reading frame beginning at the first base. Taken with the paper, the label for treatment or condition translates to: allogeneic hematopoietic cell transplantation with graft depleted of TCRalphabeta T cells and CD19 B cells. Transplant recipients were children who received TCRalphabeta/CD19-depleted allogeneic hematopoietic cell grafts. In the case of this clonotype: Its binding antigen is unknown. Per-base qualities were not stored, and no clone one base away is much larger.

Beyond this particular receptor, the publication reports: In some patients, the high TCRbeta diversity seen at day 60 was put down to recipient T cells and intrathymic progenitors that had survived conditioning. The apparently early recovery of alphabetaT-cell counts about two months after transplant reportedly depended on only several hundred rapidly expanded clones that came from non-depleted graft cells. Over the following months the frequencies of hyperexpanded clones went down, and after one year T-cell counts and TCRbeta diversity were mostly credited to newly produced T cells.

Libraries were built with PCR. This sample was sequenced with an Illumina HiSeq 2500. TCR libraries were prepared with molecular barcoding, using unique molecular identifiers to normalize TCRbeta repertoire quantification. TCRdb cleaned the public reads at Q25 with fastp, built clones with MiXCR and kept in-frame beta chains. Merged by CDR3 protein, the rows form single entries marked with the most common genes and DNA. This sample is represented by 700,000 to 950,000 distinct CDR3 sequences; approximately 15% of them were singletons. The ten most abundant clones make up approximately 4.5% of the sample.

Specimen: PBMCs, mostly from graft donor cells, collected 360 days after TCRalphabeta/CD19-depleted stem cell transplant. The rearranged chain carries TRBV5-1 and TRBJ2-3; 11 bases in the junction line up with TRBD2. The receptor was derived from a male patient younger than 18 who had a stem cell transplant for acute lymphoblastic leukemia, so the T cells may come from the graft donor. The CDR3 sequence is CASSLLVTSGNPDTQYF. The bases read TGCGCCAGCAGCTTGTTGGTGACTAGCGGGAACCCAGATACGCAGTATTTT.